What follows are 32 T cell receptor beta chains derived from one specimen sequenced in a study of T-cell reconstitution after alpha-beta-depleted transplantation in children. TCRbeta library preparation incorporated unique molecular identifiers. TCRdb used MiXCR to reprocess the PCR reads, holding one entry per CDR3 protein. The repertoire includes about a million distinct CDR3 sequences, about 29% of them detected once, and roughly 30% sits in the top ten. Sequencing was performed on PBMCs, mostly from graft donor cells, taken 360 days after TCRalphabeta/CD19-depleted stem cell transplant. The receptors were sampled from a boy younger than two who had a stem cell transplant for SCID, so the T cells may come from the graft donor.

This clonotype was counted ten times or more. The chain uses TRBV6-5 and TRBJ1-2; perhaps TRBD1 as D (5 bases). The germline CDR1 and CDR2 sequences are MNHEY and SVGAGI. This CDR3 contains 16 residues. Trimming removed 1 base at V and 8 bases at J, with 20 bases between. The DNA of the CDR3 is TGTGCCAGCAGTTACTTTCCGAGACTGGGGGACGGAGGCTACACCTTC. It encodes CASSYFPRLGDGGYTF.

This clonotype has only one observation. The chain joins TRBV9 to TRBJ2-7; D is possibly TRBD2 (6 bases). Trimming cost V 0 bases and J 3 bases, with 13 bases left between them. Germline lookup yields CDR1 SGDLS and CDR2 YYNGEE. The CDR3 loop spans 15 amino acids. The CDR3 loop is CASSVGGDPLYEQYF. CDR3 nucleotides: TGTGCCAGCAGCGTAGGGGGGGACCCCCTCTACGAGCAGTACTTC.

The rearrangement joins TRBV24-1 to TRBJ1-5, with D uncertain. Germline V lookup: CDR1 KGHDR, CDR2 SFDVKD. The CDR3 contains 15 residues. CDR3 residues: CAPLIVQYSNQPQHF. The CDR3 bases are TGTGCGCCCTTAATAGTGCAGTATAGCAATCAGCCCCAGCATTTT.

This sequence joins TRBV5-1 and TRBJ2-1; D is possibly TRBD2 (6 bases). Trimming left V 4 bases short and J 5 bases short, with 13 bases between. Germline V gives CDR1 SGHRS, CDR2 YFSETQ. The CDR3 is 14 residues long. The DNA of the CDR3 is TGCGCCAGCAGCCAAATGGGACTTAACAATGAGCAGTTCTTC. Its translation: CASSQMGLNNEQFF.

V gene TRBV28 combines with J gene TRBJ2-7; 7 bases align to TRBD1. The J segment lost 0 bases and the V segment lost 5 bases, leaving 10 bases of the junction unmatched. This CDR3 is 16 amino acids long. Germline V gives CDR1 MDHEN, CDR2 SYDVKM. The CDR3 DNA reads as TGTGCCAGCAGTGTGGACAGGCCCAGAAACTCCTACGAGCAGTACTTC. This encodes CASSVDRPRNSYEQYF.

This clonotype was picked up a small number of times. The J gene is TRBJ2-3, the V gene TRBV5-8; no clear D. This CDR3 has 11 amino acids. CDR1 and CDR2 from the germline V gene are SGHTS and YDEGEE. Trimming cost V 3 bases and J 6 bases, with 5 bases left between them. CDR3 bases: TGTGCCAGCAGCTGGTCGGATACGCAGTATTTT. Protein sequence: CASSWSDTQYF. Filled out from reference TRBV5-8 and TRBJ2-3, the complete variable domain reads EAGVTQSPTHLIKTRGQQATLRCSPISGHTSVYWYQQALGLGLQFLLWYDEGEERNRGNFPPRFSGRQFPNYSSELNVNALELEDSALYLCASSWSDTQYFGPGTRLTVL.

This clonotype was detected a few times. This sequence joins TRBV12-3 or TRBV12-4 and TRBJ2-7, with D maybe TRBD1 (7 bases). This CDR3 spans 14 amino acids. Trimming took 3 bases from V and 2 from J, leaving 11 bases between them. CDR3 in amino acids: CASSLEGQTYEQYF. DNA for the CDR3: TGTGCCAGCAGTTTGGAGGGACAGACCTACGAGCAGTACTTC.

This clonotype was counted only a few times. The CDR3 coding sequence is TGCGCCAGCAGCCGTCGGGACAGGTTGAACACTGAAGCTTTCTTT. Translated, it gives CASSRRDRLNTEAFF. This chain links TRBV4-1 with TRBJ1-1; TRBD1 aligns across 8 bases. Germline CDR1 reads MGHRA; CDR2 reads YSYEKL. V trimming: 4 bases; J trimming: 0 bases; junction bases outside the gene matches: 4. The CDR3 length is 15 residues.

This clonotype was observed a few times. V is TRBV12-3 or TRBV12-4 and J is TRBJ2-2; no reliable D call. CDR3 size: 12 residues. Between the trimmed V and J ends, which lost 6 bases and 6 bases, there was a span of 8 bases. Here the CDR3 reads CASSPYSGELFF. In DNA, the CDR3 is TGTGCCAGCAGCCCCTACTCCGGGGAGCTGTTTTTT.

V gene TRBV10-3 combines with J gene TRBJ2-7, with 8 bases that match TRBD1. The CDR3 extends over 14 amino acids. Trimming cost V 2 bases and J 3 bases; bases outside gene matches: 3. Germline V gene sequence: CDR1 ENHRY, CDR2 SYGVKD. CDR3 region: CAISEQTGVYEQYF. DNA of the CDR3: TGTGCCATCAGTGAGCAGACAGGGGTCTACGAGCAGTACTTC.

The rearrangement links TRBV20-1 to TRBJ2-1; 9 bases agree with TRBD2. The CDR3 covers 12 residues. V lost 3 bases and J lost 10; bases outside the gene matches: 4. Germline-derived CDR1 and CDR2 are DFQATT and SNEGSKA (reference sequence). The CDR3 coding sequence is TGCAGTGCTAGGGTGGGACTAGCCGAGCAGTTCTTC. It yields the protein CSARVGLAEQFF.

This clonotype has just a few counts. The CDR3 sequence is CASSFPGTGFNQPQHF. Here the CDR3 DNA reads TGTGCCAGCAGCTTTCCCGGGACAGGTTTCAATCAGCCCCAGCATTTT. This chain links TRBV6-2 or TRBV6-3 with TRBJ1-5, with 8 bases fitting TRBD1. The CDR3 contains 16 residues. Germline-derived CDR1 and CDR2 are MNHEY and SVGEGT. V was clipped by 6 bases and J by 3 bases; unmatched bases: 10.

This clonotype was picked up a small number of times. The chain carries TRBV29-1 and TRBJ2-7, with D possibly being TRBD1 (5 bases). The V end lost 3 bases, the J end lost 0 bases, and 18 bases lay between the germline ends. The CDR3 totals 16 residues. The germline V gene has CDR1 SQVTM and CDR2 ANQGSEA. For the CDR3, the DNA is TGCAGCGTTGAGATTGCGGCAGGGAAAAGCTCCTACGAGCAGTACTTC. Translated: CSVEIAAGKSSYEQYF.

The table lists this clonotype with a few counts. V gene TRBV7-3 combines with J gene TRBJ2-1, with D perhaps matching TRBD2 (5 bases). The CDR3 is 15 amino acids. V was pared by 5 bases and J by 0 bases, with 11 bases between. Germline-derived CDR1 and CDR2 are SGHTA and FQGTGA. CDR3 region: CASSLALASYNEQFF. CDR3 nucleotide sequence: TGTGCCAGCAGCCTGGCTCTAGCCTCCTACAATGAGCAGTTCTTC.

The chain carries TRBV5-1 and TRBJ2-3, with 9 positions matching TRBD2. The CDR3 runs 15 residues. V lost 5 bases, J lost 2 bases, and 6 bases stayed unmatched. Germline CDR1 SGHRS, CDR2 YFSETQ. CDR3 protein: CASRPAGGPTDTQYF. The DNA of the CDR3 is TGCGCCAGCAGGCCAGCGGGGGGCCCCACAGATACGCAGTATTTT.

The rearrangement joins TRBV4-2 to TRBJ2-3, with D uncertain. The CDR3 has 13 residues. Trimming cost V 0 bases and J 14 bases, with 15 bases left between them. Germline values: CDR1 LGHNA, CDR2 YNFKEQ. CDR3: CASSQEYGELGYF. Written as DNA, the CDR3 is TGTGCCAGCAGCCAAGAATACGGAGAGTTAGGGTATTTT.

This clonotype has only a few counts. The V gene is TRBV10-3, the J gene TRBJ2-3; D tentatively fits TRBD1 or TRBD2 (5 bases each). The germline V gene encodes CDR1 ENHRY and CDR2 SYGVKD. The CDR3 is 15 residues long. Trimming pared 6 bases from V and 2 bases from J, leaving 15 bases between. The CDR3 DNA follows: TGTGCCATCAGGGCCGACGGGACCTACACAGATACGCAGTATTTT. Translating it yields CAIRADGTYTDTQYF.

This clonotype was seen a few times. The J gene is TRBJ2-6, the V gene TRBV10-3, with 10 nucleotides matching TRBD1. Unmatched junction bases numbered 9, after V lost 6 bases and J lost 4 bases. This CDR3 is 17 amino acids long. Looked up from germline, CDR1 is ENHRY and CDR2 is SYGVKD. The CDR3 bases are TGTGCCATCAGATCCGGGACAGGGGTAGCAGGGGCCAACGTCCTGACTTTC. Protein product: CAIRSGTGVAGANVLTF.

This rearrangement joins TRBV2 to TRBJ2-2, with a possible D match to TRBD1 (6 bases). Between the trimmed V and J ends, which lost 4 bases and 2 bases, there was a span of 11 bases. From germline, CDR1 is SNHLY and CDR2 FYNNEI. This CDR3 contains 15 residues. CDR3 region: CASSVQGLNTGELFF. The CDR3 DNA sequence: TGTGCCAGCAGTGTACAGGGCCTAAACACCGGGGAGCTGTTTTTT. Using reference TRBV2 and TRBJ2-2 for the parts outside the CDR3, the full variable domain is EPEVTQTPSHQVTQMGQEVILRCVPISNHLYFYWYRQILGQKVEFLVSFYNNEISEKSEIFDDQFSVERPDGSNFTLKIRSTKLEDSAMYFCASSVQGLNTGELFFGEGSRLTVL.

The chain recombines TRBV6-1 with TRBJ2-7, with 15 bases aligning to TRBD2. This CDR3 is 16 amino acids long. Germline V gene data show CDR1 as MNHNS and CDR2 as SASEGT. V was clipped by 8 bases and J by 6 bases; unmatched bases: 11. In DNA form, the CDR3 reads TGTGCCAGCGGGAGGACTAGCGGGGGGGGCGCAGGCGAGCAGTACTTC. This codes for CASGRTSGGGAGEQYF.

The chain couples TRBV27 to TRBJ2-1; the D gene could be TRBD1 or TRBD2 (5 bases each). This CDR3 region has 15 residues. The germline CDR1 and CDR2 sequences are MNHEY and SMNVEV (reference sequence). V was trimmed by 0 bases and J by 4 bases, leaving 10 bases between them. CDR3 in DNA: TGTGCCAGCAGTTTATCGATGGGACCATACAATGAGCAGTTCTTC. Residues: CASSLSMGPYNEQFF.

The CDR3 DNA sequence: TGTGCCATCAGTGAAGGGACCTGGACGGAGACCCAGTACTTC. It translates to CAISEGTWTETQYF. V and J are TRBV10-3 and TRBJ2-5, with D perhaps assigned TRBD1 or TRBD2 (5 bases each). The CDR3 extends over 14 amino acids. V lost 3 bases to trimming and J lost 5 bases, with 13 bases between them. Per germline, CDR1 ENHRY and CDR2 SYGVKD.

Here the CDR3 DNA reads TGTGCCAGCAGCCAAGACCCCACGACGGAAACCTTCTACGAGCAGTACTTC. Amino acid sequence: CASSQDPTTETFYEQYF. The chain combines TRBV3-1 with TRBJ2-7, with D hard to call. Germline loops: CDR1 LGHDT, CDR2 YNNKEL (reference sequence). The CDR3 is 17 amino acids. The V end was cut by 0 bases, the J end by 3 bases, with 18 bases between.

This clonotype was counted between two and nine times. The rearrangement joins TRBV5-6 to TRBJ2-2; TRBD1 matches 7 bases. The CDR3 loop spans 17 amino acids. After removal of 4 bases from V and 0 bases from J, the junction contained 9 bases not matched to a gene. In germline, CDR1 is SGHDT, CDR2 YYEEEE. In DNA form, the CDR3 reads TGTGCCAGCAGCCGAACCCCCGGGACAGCGAACACCGGGGAGCTGTTTTTT. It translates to CASSRTPGTANTGELFF.

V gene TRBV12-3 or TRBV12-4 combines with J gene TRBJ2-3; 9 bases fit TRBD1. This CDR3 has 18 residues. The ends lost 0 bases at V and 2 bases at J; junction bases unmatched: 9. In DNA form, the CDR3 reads TGTGCCAGCAGTTTAGCGCATGAACAGGGGGCTCCCACAGATACGCAGTATTTT. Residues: CASSLAHEQGAPTDTQYF.

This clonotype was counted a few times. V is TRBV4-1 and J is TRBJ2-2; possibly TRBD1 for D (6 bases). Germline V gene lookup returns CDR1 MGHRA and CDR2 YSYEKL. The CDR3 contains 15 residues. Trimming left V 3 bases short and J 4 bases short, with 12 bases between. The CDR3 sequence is CASSQLGARTGELFF. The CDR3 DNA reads TGCGCCAGCAGCCAGCTGGGGGCTCGCACCGGGGAGCTGTTTTTT.

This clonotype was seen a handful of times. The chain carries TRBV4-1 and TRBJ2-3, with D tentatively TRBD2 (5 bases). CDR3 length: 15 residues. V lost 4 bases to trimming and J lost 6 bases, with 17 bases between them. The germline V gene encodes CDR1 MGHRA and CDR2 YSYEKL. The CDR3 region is CASSPRAVEGDTQYF. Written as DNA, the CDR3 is TGCGCCAGCAGCCCCCGTGCCGTTGAGGGTGATACGCAGTATTTT.

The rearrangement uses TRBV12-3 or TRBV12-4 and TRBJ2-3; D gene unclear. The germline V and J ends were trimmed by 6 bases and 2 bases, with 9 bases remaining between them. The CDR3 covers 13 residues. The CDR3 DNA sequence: TGTGCCAGCAGGACGGTTAACACAGATACGCAGTATTTT. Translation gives CASRTVNTDTQYF.

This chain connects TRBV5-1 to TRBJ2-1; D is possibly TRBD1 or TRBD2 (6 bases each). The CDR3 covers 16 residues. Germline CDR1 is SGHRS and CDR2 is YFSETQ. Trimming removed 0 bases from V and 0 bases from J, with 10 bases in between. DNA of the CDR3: TGCGCCAGCAGCTTGGAAGGGGGGCGCTCCTACAATGAGCAGTTCTTC. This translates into CASSLEGGRSYNEQFF.

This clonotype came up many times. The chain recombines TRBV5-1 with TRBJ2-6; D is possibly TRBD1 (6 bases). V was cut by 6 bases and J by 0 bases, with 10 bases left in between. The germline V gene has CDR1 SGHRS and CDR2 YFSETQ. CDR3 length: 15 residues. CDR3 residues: CASMIGGSGANVLTF. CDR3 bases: TGCGCCAGCATGATAGGGGGCTCTGGGGCCAACGTCCTGACTTTC.

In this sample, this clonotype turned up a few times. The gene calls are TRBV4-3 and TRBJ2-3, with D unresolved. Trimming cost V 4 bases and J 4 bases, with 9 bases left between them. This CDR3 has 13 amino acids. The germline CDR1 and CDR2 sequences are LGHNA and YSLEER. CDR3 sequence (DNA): TGCGCCAGCAGCCGGTTAACGGCAGATACGCAGTATTTT. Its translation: CASSRLTADTQYF.

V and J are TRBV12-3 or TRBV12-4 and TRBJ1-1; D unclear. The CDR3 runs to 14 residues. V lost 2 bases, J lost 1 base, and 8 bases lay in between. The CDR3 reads CASSLQAGNTEAFF. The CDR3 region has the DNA TGTGCCAGCAGTTTACAGGCAGGGAACACTGAAGCTTTCTTT.